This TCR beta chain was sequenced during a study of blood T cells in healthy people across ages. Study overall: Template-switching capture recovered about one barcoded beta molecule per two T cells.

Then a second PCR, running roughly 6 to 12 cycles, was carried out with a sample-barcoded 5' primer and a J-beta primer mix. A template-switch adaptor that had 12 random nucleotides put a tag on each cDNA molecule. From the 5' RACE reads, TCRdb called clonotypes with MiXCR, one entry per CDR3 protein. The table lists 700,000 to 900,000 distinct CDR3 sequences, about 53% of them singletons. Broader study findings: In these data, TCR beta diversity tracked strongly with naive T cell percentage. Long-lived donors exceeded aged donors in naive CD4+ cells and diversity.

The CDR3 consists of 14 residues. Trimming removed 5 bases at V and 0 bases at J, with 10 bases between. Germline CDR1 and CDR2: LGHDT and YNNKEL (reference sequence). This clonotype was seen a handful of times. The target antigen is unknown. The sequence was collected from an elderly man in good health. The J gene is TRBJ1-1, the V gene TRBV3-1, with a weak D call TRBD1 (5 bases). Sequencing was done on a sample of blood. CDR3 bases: TGTGCCAGCAGCGGGGGTTGGGTGAACACTGAAGCTTTCTTT. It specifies CASSGGWVNTEAFF.